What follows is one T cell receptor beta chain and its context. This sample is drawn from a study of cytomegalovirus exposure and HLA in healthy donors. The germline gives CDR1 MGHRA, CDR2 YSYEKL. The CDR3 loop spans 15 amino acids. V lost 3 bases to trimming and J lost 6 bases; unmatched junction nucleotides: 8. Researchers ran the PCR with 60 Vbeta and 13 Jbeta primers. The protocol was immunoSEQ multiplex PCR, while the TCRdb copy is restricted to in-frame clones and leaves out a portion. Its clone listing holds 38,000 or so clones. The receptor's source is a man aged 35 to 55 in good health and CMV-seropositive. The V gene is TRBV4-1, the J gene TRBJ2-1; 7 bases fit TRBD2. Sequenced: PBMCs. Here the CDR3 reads CASSQGGGRSNEQFF. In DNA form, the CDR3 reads TGCGCCAGCAGCCAGGGGGGGGGAAGGTCCAATGAGCAGTTCTTC.